The 19 T cell receptor beta chains below come from one sample, sequenced in a study of patients and donors after allogeneic stem cell transplantation. MiXCR was run by TCRdb on the RT-PCR reads, yielding one entry per CDR3 protein. The sample gives 800,000 to 1,000,000 distinct CDR3 sequences, more than 15% of which show up once; around 6% is in the top ten. The sequencing input was blood, either unsorted or a sorted T cell fraction (not recorded which). The receptor set was obtained from a human donor who was either an allogeneic HSCT recipient or a stem cell or donor lymphocyte infusion donor (not recorded which). It is not recorded whose cells these are; they may come from a transplant donor.

This clonotype was counted between two and nine times. CDR3 sequence reads: CATSRDHLGEQYF. CDR3 nucleotides: TGTGCCACCAGCAGAGATCATCTGGGGGAGCAGTACTTC. The chain carries TRBV15 and TRBJ2-7; no firm D call. The CDR3 consists of 13 residues. Trimming removed 0 bases from V and 7 bases from J, with 10 bases in between. In germline, CDR1 is LNHNV, CDR2 YYDKDF (reference sequence).

This sequence joins TRBV12-3 or TRBV12-4 and TRBJ1-1; D not resolved. This CDR3 has 14 residues. V was clipped by 4 bases and J by 2 bases, with 11 bases between them. CDR3 nucleotide sequence: TGTGCCAGCAGTTGGACCGTAAGCAACACTGAAGCTTTCTTT. Amino acids: CASSWTVSNTEAFF.

The chain couples TRBV5-6 to TRBJ2-7; D unresolved. From germline, CDR1 is SGHDT and CDR2 YYEEEE. V lost 4 bases, J lost 6 bases, and 14 bases lay in between. CDR3 length: 13 residues. The CDR3 nucleotides are TGTGCCAGCAGCCCTACGGACGGAGTCGAGCAGTACTTC. The encoded protein is CASSPTDGVEQYF.

V usage is TRBV7-2 and J usage is TRBJ2-5, with 8 positions matching TRBD1. CDR1 and CDR2 (germline): SGHTA, FQGNSA. CDR3 length equals 16 residues. Germline trimming cut 5 bases from V and 4 bases from J; bases unmatched to any gene: 12. The chain's CDR3 is CASSRRPDRVGETQYF. The CDR3 nucleotides read TGTGCCAGCAGCCGCCGCCCGGACAGGGTGGGAGAGACCCAGTACTTC.

CDR3 in DNA: TGTGCCAGCAGCGGGGTCGGACAACGGAGGTCACCCCTCCACTTT. Amino acid sequence: CASSGVGQRRSPLHF. This chain connects TRBV5-6 to TRBJ1-6, with D perhaps TRBD1 (5 bases). Germline CDR1 and CDR2: SGHDT and YYEEEE. This CDR3 spans 15 amino acids. Trimming cost V 4 bases and J 10 bases, with 18 bases left between them.

This clonotype appeared a few times. The chain carries TRBV3-1 and TRBJ2-7, with D uncertain. Between the trimmed V and J ends, which lost 0 bases and 0 bases, there was a span of 3 bases. The CDR3 covers 13 residues. Looked up from germline, CDR1 is LGHDT and CDR2 is YNNKEL (reference sequence). CDR3: CASSQDHSYEQYF. CDR3 DNA sequence: TGTGCCAGCAGCCAAGATCACTCCTACGAGCAGTACTTC.

V usage is TRBV11-1 and J usage is TRBJ2-3; possibly TRBD1 or TRBD2 for D (7 bases each). Deletions cut 5 bases from V and 2 bases from J, with 20 bases between. The CDR3 has 17 amino acids. The germline CDR1 and CDR2 sequences are SGHAT and FQDESV (reference sequence). The chain's CDR3 is CASSQGGTVENTDTQYF. The CDR3 DNA reads TGTGCCAGCAGCCAGGGGGGGACAGTCGAAAACACAGATACGCAGTATTTT.

The genes are TRBV4-3 and TRBJ2-5; 11 bases agree with TRBD2. This CDR3 comprises 18 residues. CDR1 LGHNA and CDR2 YSLEER come from the germline V gene. V lost 11 bases and J lost 0; bases outside the gene matches: 17. CDR3 sequence: CAGTSRLAGQSYQETQYF. As DNA, the CDR3 is TGCGCCGGGACCTCGAGACTAGCGGGGCAATCATACCAAGAGACCCAGTACTTC.

This clonotype was found a few times. V and J are TRBV4-1 and TRBJ2-2, with D unclear. Germline V lookup: CDR1 MGHRA, CDR2 YSYEKL. The V end lost 0 bases, the J end lost 5 bases, and 13 bases lay between the germline ends. The CDR3 covers 16 residues. The CDR3, as DNA: TGCGCCAGCAGCCAAGAAGGCGAAACTGGGACCGGGGAGCTGTTTTTT. Translated, it gives CASSQEGETGTGELFF.

The table lists this clonotype with a few counts. This chain joins TRBV3-1 and TRBJ2-2; 10 bases line up with TRBD1. Germline V gives CDR1 LGHDT, CDR2 YNNKEL (reference sequence). The CDR3 covers 16 residues. V dropped 4 bases and J dropped 3; count of bases not matched to a gene: 5. CDR3 DNA sequence: TGTGCCAGCAGCCCGCGGGACAGGGGAGACACCGGGGAGCTGTTTTTT. It yields the protein CASSPRDRGDTGELFF.

In this sample, this clonotype turned up a few times. This chain connects TRBV30 to TRBJ2-7; 9 nucleotides line up with TRBD2. CDR1 and CDR2 from the germline V gene are GTSNPN and SVGIG (reference sequence). This CDR3 spans 13 amino acids. V shed 0 bases and J 6 bases; nucleotides not matched to a gene: 3. CDR3 loop: CAWSVGTSSEQYF. The CDR3 coding sequence is TGTGCCTGGAGTGTCGGGACTAGCAGCGAGCAGTACTTC.

This clonotype has ten or more counts. The rearrangement joins TRBV5-1 to TRBJ1-4; the D gene is possibly TRBD1 (5 bases). V shed 2 bases and J shed 6 bases, with 11 bases lying between them. The CDR3 is made up of 14 amino acids. The germline CDR1 and CDR2 sequences are SGHRS and YFSETQ. CDR3 in DNA: TGCGCCAGCAGCTTTGGGGGAGTAGATGAAAAACTGTTTTTT. This gives the protein CASSFGGVDEKLFF.

The chain joins TRBV6-5 to TRBJ1-3, with 7 bases lining up with TRBD1. CDR3 size: 15 residues. Germline lookup yields CDR1 MNHEY and CDR2 SVGAGI. V lost 0 bases and J lost 6; bases outside the gene matches: 5. The CDR3 DNA is TGTGCCAGCAGTTACTCGCAGGGGGTGGCAAACACCATATATTTT. Its translation is CASSYSQGVANTIYF.

The chain combines TRBV4-1 with TRBJ2-7; tentative D call: TRBD2 (5 bases). Germline loops: CDR1 MGHRA, CDR2 YSYEKL. Deletions cut 0 bases from V and 3 bases from J, with 12 bases between. CDR3 length: 15 amino acids. CDR3 DNA sequence: TGCGCCAGCAGCCAAGATGGTCCACGGGGCTACGAGCAGTACTTC. Amino acid sequence: CASSQDGPRGYEQYF.

This chain joins TRBV20-1 and TRBJ2-5; 10 bases are a match to TRBD1. V lost 4 bases and J lost 5; bases outside the gene matches: 10. CDR3 length: 15 residues. The germline V gene encodes CDR1 DFQATT and CDR2 SNEGSKA (reference sequence). CDR3 sequence reads: CSATSGQGLGETQYF. Here the CDR3 DNA reads TGCAGTGCTACGTCGGGACAGGGGTTAGGGGAGACCCAGTACTTC.

This sequence joins TRBV6-5 and TRBJ1-2; a weak D match, TRBD1 (6 bases). V lost 0 bases to trimming and J lost 2 bases, with 7 bases between them. Germline values: CDR1 MNHEY, CDR2 SVGAGI. The CDR3 runs to 14 residues. CDR3 residues: CASSYSDRNYGYTF. CDR3 nucleotide sequence: TGTGCCAGCAGTTACTCCGACAGGAACTATGGCTACACCTTC.

There are a few counts of this clonotype. The chain couples TRBV6-2 or TRBV6-3 to TRBJ1-2; D gene uncertain. V was cut by 5 bases and J by 3 bases, with 10 bases left in between. The CDR3 consists of 13 residues. Per germline, CDR1 MNHEY and CDR2 SVGEGT. The CDR3: CASSILAYYGYTF. Written as DNA, the CDR3 is TGTGCCAGCAGTATCCTCGCTTACTATGGCTACACCTTC.

This clonotype was observed a few times. J is TRBJ2-1 and V is TRBV4-1, with 9 bases identical to TRBD2. With V trimmed by 0 bases and J by 13 bases, 4 bases remained unmatched. There are 13 residues in the CDR3. CDR1 and CDR2 (germline): MGHRA, YSYEKL. The CDR3: CASSQDPAGGQFF. CDR3 in DNA: TGCGCCAGCAGCCAAGATCCAGCGGGGGGTCAGTTCTTC.

The rearrangement joins TRBV12-3 or TRBV12-4 to TRBJ2-7; D not certain. Trimming removed 3 bases from V and 2 bases from J, with 8 bases in between. The CDR3 is made up of 13 amino acids. The CDR3 DNA reads as TGTGCCAGCAGTTTTTCCCACACCTACGAGCAGTACTTC. Its translation is CASSFSHTYEQYF.